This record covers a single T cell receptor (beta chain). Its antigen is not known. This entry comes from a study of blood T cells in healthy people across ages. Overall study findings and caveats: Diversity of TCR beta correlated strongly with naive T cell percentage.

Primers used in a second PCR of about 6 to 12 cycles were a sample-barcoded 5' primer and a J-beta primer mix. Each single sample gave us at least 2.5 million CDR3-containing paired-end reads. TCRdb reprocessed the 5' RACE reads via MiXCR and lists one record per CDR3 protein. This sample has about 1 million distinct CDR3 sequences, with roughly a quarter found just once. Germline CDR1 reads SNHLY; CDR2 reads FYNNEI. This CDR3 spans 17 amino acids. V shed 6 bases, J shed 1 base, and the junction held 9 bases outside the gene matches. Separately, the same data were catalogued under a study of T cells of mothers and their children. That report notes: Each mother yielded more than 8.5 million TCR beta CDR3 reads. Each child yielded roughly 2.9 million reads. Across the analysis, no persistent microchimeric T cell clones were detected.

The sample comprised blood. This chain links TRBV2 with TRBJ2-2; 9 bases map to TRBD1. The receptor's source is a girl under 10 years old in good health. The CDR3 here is CASRRQGVTQNTGELFF. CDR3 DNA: TGTGCCAGCAGACGACAGGGGGTTACTCAGAACACCGGGGAGCTGTTTTTT.